The clone carrying this T cell receptor beta chain was recorded once. Its antigen is unidentified. The sample is drawn from a study of Ad26.COV2.S vaccination and SARS-CoV-2 variants. The overall study: This donor came from the COV1001 trial of Ad26.COV2.S.

Profiling relied on immunoSEQ multiplex PCR, and the TCRdb table lists in-frame clones only, not all of them. The profile shows roughly 350,000 clones, approximately 86% of them singletons. This CDR3 is built from 14 residues. V was cut by 2 bases and J by 4 bases, with 11 bases left in between. Germline CDR1 MNHEY, CDR2 SVGEGT. Study results and caveats: Reportedly, spike-specific CD8+ and CD4+ T cell responses achieved substantial breadth once vaccination had taken place. Using TCR breadth and depth analyses may have led to underestimated total T cell responses.

Treatment described: around 19 received Ad26.COV2.S at low or high dose, single or two shots; roughly five received placebo; per-sample allocation not given. Sampling was performed 63 days after the first vaccine or placebo injection. The receptor's source is a person between 18 and 65 years old who received the Ad26.COV2.S COVID-19 vaccine or a placebo. The chain is built from TRBV6-2 or TRBV6-3 and TRBJ2-5, with D perhaps matching TRBD2 (5 bases). The specimen was peripheral blood, collected in a trial of Ad26.COV2.S vaccine versus placebo. The CDR3 loop is CASSYEPLAETQYF. The CDR3 DNA is TGTGCCAGCAGTTACGAGCCCCTAGCAGAGACCCAGTACTTC.